This TCR beta chain is from a study of OX40 agonist ivuxolimab in advanced cancers. Study summary: Of the patients, three showed partial responses, one with hepatocellular carcinoma and two with cutaneous melanoma. Study results and caveats: Fewer expanded clones were found on average in CD4+ than in CD8+ T cells. Part of the nonresponder group also had normalized T-cell clonal expansion that was low. At doses 0.1 to 3.0 mg/kg, CD4+ and CD8+ clones expanded.

Note on this clone: Its target is unknown.

TCRdb's table, derived via immunoSEQ multiplex PCR, lists solely in-frame clones and lacks some. The sample lists fewer than 85,000 clones; 80% to 90% were seen once. The source material was CD4+ or CD8+ T cells sorted from blood, sampled in a trial of the OX40 agonist ivuxolimab. The TCR comes from an adult with an advanced solid tumor such as melanoma, head and neck, liver or kidney cancer.

Here the CDR3 reads CASSPAGTFGNTIYF. In DNA, the CDR3 is TGTGCCAGTAGTCCCGCCGGGACCTTTGGAAACACCATATATTTT. The J gene is TRBJ1-3, the V gene TRBV19, with D possibly matching TRBD1 (5 bases). V was shortened by 5 bases and J by 3 bases, with 14 bases between the two germline ends. The germline V gene encodes CDR1 LNHDA and CDR2 SQIVND (reference sequence). The CDR3 consists of 15 residues.